Included here is one T cell receptor (beta chain) sequence, with context. Per the germline V gene, CDR1 is SGHDT and CDR2 is YYEEEE. CDR3 length: 13 amino acids. Trimming took 4 bases from V and 4 from J, leaving 11 bases between them. The entry originates in a study of cytomegalovirus exposure and HLA in healthy donors. PCR employed 60 Vbeta and 13 Jbeta primers. Here immunoSEQ multiplex PCR was the method, and the copy in TCRdb shows in-frame clones only, minus some. The sample contains over 120,000 clones, roughly 80% of which appear only once. The TCR sequence derives from a woman between 25 and 40 years old in good health and CMV-seronegative. The V and J genes are TRBV5-6 and TRBJ1-2; D ambiguous. The source material was PBMCs. The CDR3 DNA reads as TGTGCCAGCAGCATAACCGGGATCTATGGCTACACCTTC. It codes for CASSITGIYGYTF. The variable domain in full, completed from reference TRBV5-6 and TRBJ1-2, reads DAGVTQSPTHLIKTRGQQVTLRCSPKSGHDTVSWYQQALGQGPQFIFQYYEEEERQRGNFPDRFSGHQFPNYSSELNVNALLLGDSALYLCASSITGIYGYTFGSGTRLTVV.